This is a list of T cell receptor beta chains from one sample in a study of blood T cells in healthy people across ages. TCRdb analysed the 5' RACE reads with MiXCR anew, one entry per CDR3 protein. Of under 2 million distinct CDR3 sequences detected, roughly 32% appear once; the ten largest clones hold 11%. Sequenced input: blood. These receptors were taken from a woman in her 30s in good health. CDR3s leave out the opening cysteine and the closing phenylalanine or tryptophan. Each record gives: J gene, V gene, CDR3 protein.

TRBJ2-5	TRBV4-2	ASSKGGRGERQETQY
TRBJ2-3	TRBV20-1	SASVAGGAQY
TRBJ1-2	TRBV6-1	ASRSPGYISKDGYT
TRBJ2-7	TRBV7-6	ASSPQSGRLLFHEQY
TRBJ2-1	TRBV14	ASSLPVSRDEQF
TRBJ2-3	TRBV10-3	AIRTDGDTQY
TRBJ2-1	TRBV30	AWRTDTYNEQF
TRBJ2-7	TRBV6-1	ASSEGGRIYEQY
TRBJ1-1	TRBV5-1	ASSLVGGDTEAF
TRBJ2-1	TRBV29-1	SVGGFILNEQF
TRBJ2-1	TRBV7-2	ASSLVGHTYNEQF
TRBJ2-1	TRBV2	ASRLGLAGAGNEQF
TRBJ2-7	TRBV20-1	SAEVRENYEQY
TRBJ2-2	TRBV6-5	ASGYFGDTGELF
TRBJ2-1	TRBV10-3	ATRETASLNEQF
TRBJ2-1	TRBV9	ASSAWGLGSDNEQF
TRBJ2-5	TRBV6-5	AGRGWLQETQY